A selection of T cell receptor beta chains follows, all from one sample in a study of T cells in Graves' hyperthyroidism and ophthalmopathy. TCRdb reanalysed the multiplex PCR reads using MiXCR and keeps one entry per CDR3 protein. Of 300,000 to 400,000 distinct CDR3 sequences listed, approximately 14% are singletons. Sequenced input: blood. The receptors stem from a woman between 55 and 75 years old with Graves' hyperthyroidism. CDR3s include the opening cysteine and the closing phenylalanine or tryptophan. The D gene is left open where the match is weak. A clone size is listed for some rows: how often the clone was seen (once, few, many), or a class if it is expanded.

size: many
J: TRBJ2-7
V: TRBV28
length: 14
D: .
DNA: TGTGCCAGCACCGTTGGGGGGAGATCCTACGAGCAGTACTTC
CDR3: CASTVGGRSYEQYF

size: many
J: TRBJ1-1
V: TRBV20-1
length: 17
D: TRBD1
DNA: TGCAGTGCTAGCCCAGCCCGCAGGGGGGCCCTGGGAACTGAAGCTTTCTTT
CDR3: CSASPARRGALGTEAFF

size: many
J: TRBJ2-2
V: TRBV11-2
length: 15
D: TRBD2
DNA: TGTGCCAGCAGCTGGGAGGGAGGGCAGACCGGGGAGCTGTTTTTT
CDR3: CASSWEGGQTGELFF

size: many
J: TRBJ1-5
V: TRBV2
length: 12
D: .
DNA: TGTGCCAGCAGTGAGGAGGGGACGCCCCAGCATTTT
CDR3: CASSEEGTPQHF

size: .
J: TRBJ1-1
V: TRBV20-1
length: 14
D: .
DNA: TGCAGTGCTCCCCCTGACTGTGGGAGGACTGGAGCTTTCTTT
CDR3: CSAPPDCGRTGAFF

size: many
J: TRBJ2-7
V: TRBV5-1
length: 15
D: .
DNA: TGCGCCAGCAGCTTGGCGAGTAGGCAAACCTACGAGCAGTACTTC
CDR3: CASSLASRQTYEQYF

size: many
J: TRBJ2-5
V: TRBV3-1
length: 15
D: TRBD2
DNA: TGTGCCACCGAGGTATGGTCTAGCGGACAAGAGACCCAGTACTTC
CDR3: CATEVWSSGQETQYF

size: .
J: TRBJ2-5
V: TRBV18
length: 15
D: .
DNA: TGTGCCAGCTCACCCCGAAGAGGTGATCAAGAGACCCAGTACTTC
CDR3: CASSPRRGDQETQYF

size: .
J: TRBJ2-2
V: TRBV18
length: 16
D: .
DNA: TGTGCCAGCTCACCGCCGGGACGCAGGGAGACCGGGGAGCTGTTTTTT
CDR3: CASSPPGRRETGELFF

size: many
J: TRBJ1-1
V: TRBV12-3/TRBV12-4
length: 14
D: .
DNA: TGTGCCAGCAGCCCACCTCGCACGAACACTGAAGCTTTCTTT
CDR3: CASSPPRTNTEAFF

size: many
J: TRBJ1-2
V: TRBV18
length: 13
D: .
DNA: TGTGCCAGCTCAGCCGGGGCGAACTATGGCTACACCTTC
CDR3: CASSAGANYGYTF

size: .
J: TRBJ2-1
V: TRBV30
length: 12
D: .
DNA: TGTGCCTGGAGTGCCAAGACACATGAGCAGTTCTTC
CDR3: CAWSAKTHEQFF

size: many
J: TRBJ1-1
V: TRBV7-9
length: 16
D: TRBD1
DNA: TGTGCCAGCAGGAAGGGGACAGGGGCGAGGAACACTGAAGCTTTCTTT
CDR3: CASRKGTGARNTEAFF

size: many
J: TRBJ2-1
V: TRBV5-1
length: 14
D: TRBD1
DNA: TGCGCCAGCAGCAGGAATACAGGGGGCAATGAGCAGTTCTTC
CDR3: CASSRNTGGNEQFF

size: many
J: TRBJ2-1
V: TRBV11-3
length: 17
D: TRBD1
DNA: TGTGCCAGCAGCCCAGGGATGTGGGGGACAGGGGGCTCGAAGCAGTTCTTC
CDR3: CASSPGMWGTGGSKQFF

size: many
J: TRBJ2-7
V: TRBV29-1
length: 13
D: .
DNA: TGCAGCGCCGAAGGGGGGACGACCTACGAGCAGTACTTC
CDR3: CSAEGGTTYEQYF

size: many
J: TRBJ2-3
V: TRBV7-9
length: 17
D: .
DNA: TGTGCCAGCAGCCCAACTTTGGCCCAGCTGCATGGGGGGCGTATGTATTTT
CDR3: CASSPTLAQLHGGRMYF

size: many
J: TRBJ2-1
V: TRBV30
length: 11
D: .
DNA: TGTGCCTGGAGTTCAGTGCATGAGCAGTTCTTC
CDR3: CAWSSVHEQFF

size: .
J: TRBJ2-2
V: TRBV9
length: 18
D: TRBD2
DNA: TGTGCCAGCAGCTCCCCAGGGGGTCTAGCGGGAGAGGGCGGGGAGCTGTTTTTT
CDR3: CASSSPGGLAGEGGELFF

size: .
J: TRBJ2-7
V: TRBV9
length: 15
D: .
DNA: TGTGCCAGCAGCGCGGGACACACCGGGGCCGACGAGCAGTACTTC
CDR3: CASSAGHTGADEQYF

size: many
J: TRBJ2-1
V: TRBV2
length: 15
D: .
DNA: TGTGCCAGCAGTGAGGCGGGATCCCACCTTAATGAGCAGTTCTTC
CDR3: CASSEAGSHLNEQFF

size: many
J: TRBJ1-2
V: TRBV20-1
length: 13
D: .
DNA: TGCAGTGCTAGGGACAGAAAGATCTATGGCTACACCTTC
CDR3: CSARDRKIYGYTF

size: many
J: TRBJ1-1
V: TRBV18
length: 15
D: .
DNA: TGTGCCAGCTCACCTCCTTCCGTCGGGGACACTGAAGCTTTCTTT
CDR3: CASSPPSVGDTEAFF

size: many
J: TRBJ2-1
V: TRBV29-1
length: 11
D: .
DNA: TGCAGCGTCCGGCGGCGGGATGAGCAGTTCTTC
CDR3: CSVRRRDEQFF

size: .
J: TRBJ2-7
V: TRBV28
length: 17
D: TRBD2
DNA: TGTGCCAGCAGTCCTATATTAGCGGGAGGGTTCAGGAACGAGCAGTACTTC
CDR3: CASSPILAGGFRNEQYF

size: many
J: TRBJ2-3
V: TRBV5-1
length: 13
D: .
DNA: TGCGCCAGCAGCTTCAGAACTTTAGATACGCAGTATTTT
CDR3: CASSFRTLDTQYF

size: many
J: TRBJ1-5
V: TRBV12-3/TRBV12-4
length: 14
D: .
DNA: TGTGCCAGCAGTTTAGGGGTAGGGGTTCAGCCCCAGCATTTT
CDR3: CASSLGVGVQPQHF

size: few
J: TRBJ2-6
V: TRBV20-1
length: 13
D: .
DNA: TGCAGTGCCCCACCCTCTGGGGCCAACGTCCTGACTTTC
CDR3: CSAPPSGANVLTF

size: .
J: TRBJ1-2
V: TRBV19
length: 15
D: TRBD1
DNA: TGTGCCAGTAGCCCGGGACAGAGAATCAACTATGGCTACACCTTC
CDR3: CASSPGQRINYGYTF

size: .
J: TRBJ2-1
V: TRBV11-2
length: 16
D: TRBD1
DNA: TGTGCCAGCAGCCTCCGGACAGGGGGGACCGGGTATGAGCAGTTCTTC
CDR3: CASSLRTGGTGYEQFF

size: .
J: TRBJ2-1
V: TRBV30
length: 14
D: .
DNA: TGTGCCTGGAGTTGGGGAGTTTCCTACAATGAGCAGTTCTTC
CDR3: CAWSWGVSYNEQFF

size: .
J: TRBJ2-2
V: TRBV7-2
length: 15
D: .
DNA: TGTGCCAGCAGTGTCCTGGCGGGACGGACCGGGGAGCTGTTTTTT
CDR3: CASSVLAGRTGELFF

size: many
J: TRBJ1-3
V: TRBV18
length: 17
D: .
DNA: TGTGCCAGCTCACCACCGATCGGAGGGAGCTCTGGAAACACCATATATTTT
CDR3: CASSPPIGGSSGNTIYF

size: many
J: TRBJ1-2
V: TRBV12-3/TRBV12-4
length: 14
D: .
DNA: TGTGCCAGCAGCATTACAGGGATTAACTATGGCTACACCTTC
CDR3: CASSITGINYGYTF

size: .
J: TRBJ2-7
V: TRBV28
length: 16
D: TRBD2
DNA: TGTGCCAGCAGTAAGCCCAGGACTAGCGGGGGCTACGAGCAGTACTTC
CDR3: CASSKPRTSGGYEQYF

size: many
J: TRBJ1-2
V: TRBV3-1
length: 16
D: .
DNA: TGTGCCAGCAGCCAAGATTTGACTCGGCCCATGGGGATCTACGCCTTC
CDR3: CASSQDLTRPMGIYAF